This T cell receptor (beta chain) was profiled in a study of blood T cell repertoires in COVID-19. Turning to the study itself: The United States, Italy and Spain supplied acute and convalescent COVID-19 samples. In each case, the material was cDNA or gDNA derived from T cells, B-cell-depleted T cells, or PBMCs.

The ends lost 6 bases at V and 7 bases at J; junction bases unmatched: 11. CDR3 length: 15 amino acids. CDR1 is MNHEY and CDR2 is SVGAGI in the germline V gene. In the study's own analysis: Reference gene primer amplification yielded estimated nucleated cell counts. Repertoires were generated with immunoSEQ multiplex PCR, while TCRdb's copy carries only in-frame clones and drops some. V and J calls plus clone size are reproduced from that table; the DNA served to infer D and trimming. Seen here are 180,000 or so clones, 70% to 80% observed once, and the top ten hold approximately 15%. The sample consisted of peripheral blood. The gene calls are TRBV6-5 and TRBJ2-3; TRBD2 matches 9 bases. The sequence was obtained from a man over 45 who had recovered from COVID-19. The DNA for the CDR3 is TGTGCCAGCAGCCAAAGCGGGGGGAACGTATATACGCAGTATTTT. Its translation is CASSQSGGNVYTQYF.